This record looks at one T cell receptor (beta chain) sequence and its context. Its binding antigen is unknown. No per-base quality is available; no much larger clone lies one base away. The germline V and J ends show losses of 4 bases and 4 bases respectively, and no gene match explains 7 bases of the junction. Including cysteine and phenylalanine, the CDR3 has 17 amino acids. Of all the DNA, just the CDR3 is kept, 51 bases in frame from base 1. CDR1 and CDR2, per the germline V gene (reference sequence), are MNHEY and SMNVEV. The data belong to a study of T cell changes during pregnancy in multiple sclerosis (dated by TCRdb to about 2019). About the investigation overall: The study looked at changes in the T cell repertoire across pregnancy in women with multiple sclerosis.

Library preparation employed the immunoSEQ multiplex PCR assay. Entries here come from immuneACCESS through TCRdb and include only in-frame sequences with V and J called. Some clones fail to appear in such tables; in the studies checked, an unresolved V gene covers under half of the shortfall, and the cause of the remainder is unknown. The sample table lists approximately 63,000 clones, approximately 93% of them with a count of one. Roughly 2.5% of the sample is taken by the ten largest. The rearrangement joined TRBV27 to TRBJ2-1; 13 nucleotides in the junction match TRBD2. The clonotype comes from a female donor with multiple sclerosis, enrolled in a pregnancy study. Sequences were derived from CD8+ T cells from peripheral blood mononuclear cells, sampled in the third trimester of pregnancy. The nucleotide sequence is given as TGTGCCAGCAGTTCCGGGACTAGCGGGATCGCGTACAATGAGCAGTTCTTC. The resulting protein is CASSSGTSGIAYNEQFF.